What follows are 2 T cell receptor beta chains derived from one specimen sequenced in a study of blood T cell repertoires in COVID-19. TCRdb's table, derived via immunoSEQ multiplex PCR, lists solely in-frame clones and lacks some. This sample yields 55,000 to 70,000 clones, of which approximately 90% are seen a single time; 9.5% to 13% belongs to the top ten. Sequenced input: PBMCs or T cells enriched from blood (not recorded which). The receptors originated from a woman aged 40 to 50 who had recovered from COVID-19.

This chain uses TRBV2 with TRBJ1-4, with 11 positions matching TRBD1. CDR3 size: 15 residues. Germline V lookup: CDR1 SNHLY, CDR2 FYNNEI. V lost 3 bases to trimming and J lost 8 bases; unmatched junction nucleotides: 5. The CDR3 DNA reads TGTGCCAGCAGTGAGGAGGGGACAGGGGGAGAAAAACTGTTTTTT. Translation: CASSEEGTGGEKLFF.

This chain connects TRBV27 to TRBJ2-3, with TRBD1 as a possible D gene (6 bases). Trimming took off 10 bases at V and 2 bases at J, with 13 bases between the two ends. CDR3 length: 13 residues. Looked up from germline, CDR1 is MNHEY and CDR2 is SMNVEV (reference sequence). The CDR3 loop is CATYQGLTDTQYF. The CDR3 DNA reads TGTGCCACTTACCAGGGGCTCACAGATACGCAGTATTTT.